This is a list of T cell receptor beta chains from one sample in a study of cytomegalovirus exposure and HLA in healthy donors. Assay: immunoSEQ multiplex PCR; the TCRdb copy retains only in-frame clones and omits some. The data show about 200,000 clones, around 80% seen once. The sample consisted of PBMCs. The receptors derive from a woman in her 30s in good health and CMV-seropositive. Both conserved end residues are part of each CDR3. Fields, in order: J gene, D gene, CDR3 length, clone size, V gene, CDR3 DNA, CDR3 protein. The D gene is left open where the match is weak. The size of a clone is reported for some rows only, either as once, few or many, or as a class for expanded clones.

TRBJ2-7 NA 11 NA TRBV19 TGTGCCAGTGCATCGGGCTACGAGCAGTACTTC CASASGYEQYF
TRBJ2-1 TRBD1 13 NA TRBV7-8 TGTGCCAGCAGCGGGGACAGGTACAATGAGCAGTTCTTC CASSGDRYNEQFF
TRBJ2-2 TRBD2 17 NA TRBV4-3 TGCGCCAGCAGCCAAGGGACCGGTAGCGGGGGTACCGGGGAGCTGTTTTTT CASSQGTGSGGTGELFF
TRBJ1-1 NA 13 NA TRBV19 TGTGCCAGTAGTATAGGGGCAAACACTGAAGCTTTCTTT CASSIGANTEAFF
TRBJ2-7 TRBD1 15 NA TRBV29-1 TGCAGCGCCGTGGGGCTGAGGACAGGGACCTACGAGCAGTACTTC CSAVGLRTGTYEQYF
TRBJ1-1 NA 14 NA TRBV30 TGTGCCTGGAGTATCGGGGAAGCGAACACTGAAGCTTTCTTT CAWSIGEANTEAFF
TRBJ2-7 TRBD2 16 NA TRBV5-1 TGCGCCAGCAGCTTGGAGGCTAGCGGGGGGGTTACCGAGCAGTACTTC CASSLEASGGVTEQYF
TRBJ2-3 TRBD1 16 few TRBV4-1 TGCGCCAGCAGCCAACCACACAGGGGACCCACAGATACGCAGTATTTT CASSQPHRGPTDTQYF
TRBJ2-2 NA 15 NA TRBV21-1 TGTGCCAGCAGCCGCGTGCTAGCACACACCGGGGAGCTGTTTTTT CASSRVLAHTGELFF
TRBJ1-3 NA 14 NA TRBV7-7 TGTGCCAGCAGCCCCTACTTAACGGGAAACACCATATATTTT CASSPYLTGNTIYF
TRBJ1-6 TRBD1 13 once TRBV6-5 TGTGCCAGCAGTAGACAGGGTAATTCACCCCTCCACTTT CASSRQGNSPLHF
TRBJ2-5 NA 14 NA TRBV27 TGTGCCAGCAGTTTATCGGTAGTCGCAGAGACCCAGTACTTC CASSLSVVAETQYF
TRBJ2-1 NA 13 NA TRBV6-1 TGTGCCAGCAGTGGCCAGTCCTACAATGAGCAGTTCTTC CASSGQSYNEQFF
TRBJ2-7 TRBD2 16 NA TRBV6-6 TGTGCCAGCAGTTACTCCGGGGAGGGGCCTGGGAACGAGCAGTACTTC CASSYSGEGPGNEQYF
TRBJ1-2 TRBD1 13 NA TRBV5-4 TGTGCCAGCAGCTTCGGGACAGGGCCTGGCTACACCTTC CASSFGTGPGYTF
TRBJ2-2 TRBD1 16 few TRBV25-1 TGTGCCAGCAGTGAATTCGGGACAGGGGGCACCGGGGAGCTGTTTTTT CASSEFGTGGTGELFF
TRBJ2-7 NA 15 NA TRBV5-4 TGTGCCAGCAGCTCCTCCTCTAGCAACCGTAACGAGCAGTACTTC CASSSSSSNRNEQYF
TRBJ2-1 NA 17 NA TRBV12-2 TGTGCAAGTCGCTTAGTGCGGGGCGGGAGTTATTGGAATGAGCAGTTCTTC CASRLVRGGSYWNEQFF
TRBJ1-5 TRBD1 14 NA TRBV19 TGTGCCAGTAGTACGACAGGGGGAGGACAGCCCCAGCATTTT CASSTTGGGQPQHF
TRBJ1-5 TRBD1 13 NA TRBV6-6 TGTGCCAGCAGTACGGACAGGGATCAGCCCCAGCATTTT CASSTDRDQPQHF
TRBJ2-2 TRBD1 17 NA TRBV7-9 TGTGCCAGCAGCCACTTCCGGGACAGGGCATCCACCGGGGAGCTGTTTTTT CASSHFRDRASTGELFF
TRBJ2-7 TRBD1 14 few TRBV4-3 TGCGCCAGCAGCCCGGACAGGACGGCCTACGAGCAGTACTTC CASSPDRTAYEQYF
TRBJ1-4 NA 17 NA TRBV5-6 TGTGCCAGCAGCTTAGGGGGGGGCGCGCAACTTGGCGAAAAACTGTTTTTT CASSLGGGAQLGEKLFF
TRBJ1-2 TRBD1 12 NA TRBV29-1 TGCAGCGTTGGGGACAGGGGCTATGGCTACACCTTC CSVGDRGYGYTF
TRBJ2-2 TRBD1 15 NA TRBV19 TGTGCCAGTAGTGTGGGGACAGCGAACACCGGGGAGCTGTTTTTT CASSVGTANTGELFF
TRBJ2-7 NA 13 once TRBV6-1 TGTGCCAGCAGCAACCCCGGGATTCCCGAGCAGTACTTC CASSNPGIPEQYF
TRBJ2-1 NA 14 NA TRBV11-3 TGTGCCAGCAGCTCCGGGACACAGTACAATGAGCAGTTCTTC CASSSGTQYNEQFF
TRBJ2-7 NA 11 NA TRBV7-6 TGTGCCAGCAGCTCAGACACCGAGCAGTACTTC CASSSDTEQYF
TRBJ2-5 NA 17 NA TRBV7-9 TGTGCCAGCAGCTTAGCTTGGGGAGGCGTGTTTCAAGAGACCCAGTACTTC CASSLAWGGVFQETQYF
TRBJ1-2 NA 17 NA TRBV7-6 TGTGCCAGCAGCTCCCGTGGTGGGTTGGGGCTAGGCTATGGCTACACCTTC CASSSRGGLGLGYGYTF
TRBJ2-7 TRBD2 15 few TRBV30 TGTGCCTGGACCGTAGCGGGAGACACATTCTACGAGCAGTACTTC CAWTVAGDTFYEQYF
TRBJ1-4 TRBD1 17 once TRBV5-6 TGTGCCAGCAGCTCGGCTGACGGGACAGGGGGCGTTGAAAAACTGTTTTTT CASSSADGTGGVEKLFF
TRBJ2-5 NA 15 few TRBV11-3 TGTGCCAGCAGCTTAAACAGGGTTACGGGAGAGACCCAGTACTTC CASSLNRVTGETQYF
TRBJ2-3 NA 13 few TRBV7-7 TGTGCCAGCAGCCCTAGGGGTACAGATACGCAGTATTTT CASSPRGTDTQYF
TRBJ2-5 TRBD1 16 NA TRBV5-1 TGCGCCAGCAGCTTCGGGACAGGGACCCTCGGGGAGACCCAGTACTTC CASSFGTGTLGETQYF
TRBJ2-7 NA 12 NA TRBV7-9 TGTGCCAGCAGCGTAGGCTTTTACGAGCAGTACTTC CASSVGFYEQYF
TRBJ2-5 TRBD1 14 NA TRBV7-9 TGTGCCAGCAGCTATTGGGACAGGGAAGAGACCCAGTACTTC CASSYWDREETQYF
TRBJ2-7 TRBD1 18 NA TRBV4-1 TGCGCCAGCAGCCCCTCAACATGGACAGGGGGCAAGAACTACGAGCAGTACTTC CASSPSTWTGGKNYEQYF
TRBJ2-7 TRBD2 17 NA TRBV7-6 TGTGCCAGCAGCTTAGCGAGGGAGGGTAGCGGGAGCCACGAGCAGTACTTC CASSLAREGSGSHEQYF
TRBJ2-7 TRBD1 13 NA TRBV4-3 TGCGCCAGCAGCCCACTACAGGGGGACGAGCAGTACTTC CASSPLQGDEQYF
TRBJ2-2 NA 15 few TRBV2 TGTGCCAGCAGCGCTTTTCGAACAGGGTCCGGGGAGCTGTTTTTT CASSAFRTGSGELFF
TRBJ2-7 TRBD1 16 NA TRBV11-3 TGTGCCAGCAGCCCTAGAGGGACAGGGGGCAGGTACGAGCAGTACTTC CASSPRGTGGRYEQYF
TRBJ1-2 NA 13 NA TRBV7-2 TGTGCCAGCAGCTTAGCGCAAGGAGTTGGCTACACCTTC CASSLAQGVGYTF
TRBJ2-5 NA 15 NA TRBV4-3 TGCGCCAGCAGCCCCCGAGCCAGGTCCAAAGAGACCCAGTACTTC CASSPRARSKETQYF
TRBJ1-2 TRBD1 16 NA TRBV5-4 TGTGCCAGCAGGGGGCTTCGGGCAGGGGGCAACTATGGCTACACCTTC CASRGLRAGGNYGYTF
TRBJ2-2 TRBD1 15 NA TRBV11-3 TGTGCCAGCAGCGCCGACAGGGAGAACACCGGGGAGCTGTTTTTT CASSADRENTGELFF
TRBJ2-1 NA 17 once TRBV4-3 TGCGCCAGCAGCCAAGATGAGCAGGCCCGCCCCTACAATGAGCAGTTCTTC CASSQDEQARPYNEQFF
TRBJ1-5 NA 13 NA TRBV30 TGTGCCTGGAGTAGACGGGGGGGGCAGCCCCAGCATTTT CAWSRRGGQPQHF
TRBJ1-2 TRBD1 19 NA TRBV4-3 TGCGCCAGCAGCCAATTAGATCCGGGACAGGGGGCCTCTCTCTCTGGCTACACCTTC CASSQLDPGQGASLSGYTF